Listed here are 3 T cell receptor beta chains from one sample, sequenced in a study of T cells in localized non-small cell lung cancer (dated by TCRdb to 2020 to 2021). Libraries were built with the immunoSEQ multiplex PCR assay. Entries here come from immuneACCESS through TCRdb and include only in-frame sequences with V and J called. Some clones fail to appear in such tables; in the studies checked, an unresolved V gene covers under half of the shortfall, and the cause of the remainder is unknown. This sample comprises 950 or so clones, approximately 21% of them detected only once. The leading ten clones occupy 20% to 25% of the sample. This specimen consisted of lung tumor tissue, obtained before any cancer treatment. The receptors stem from a male donor aged 60 or over with stage I squamous cell lung carcinoma.

In DNA form, the CDR3 reads TGTGCCAGCAGCTCTCAGGGCGGTCTCCAAGAGACCCAGTACTTC. Translation: CASSSQGGLQETQYF. The chain combines TRBV11-3 with TRBJ2-5; a weak D match, TRBD1 (5 bases). CDR1 is SGHNT, CDR2 YENEEA, per germline. With 4 bases removed from V and 1 base from J, the gap between germline ends came to 13 bases. The CDR3 has 15 residues.

Judged by abundance, this clone is medium-sized. The chain couples TRBV6-8 to TRBJ2-1; tentatively, D is TRBD1 or TRBD2 (5 bases each). The V end was cut by 10 bases, the J end by 1 base, with 11 bases between. The CDR3 is 13 residues long. Germline V gives CDR1 MNHGY, CDR2 SAAAGT. DNA of the CDR3: TGTGCCATCAGGGTAGCGTCCTACAATGAGCAGTTCTTC. Amino acids: CAIRVASYNEQFF.

By share of the sample, this clone is medium-sized. V usage is TRBV11-3 and J usage is TRBJ2-7, with D possibly TRBD2 on 6 matching bases. Trimming took 4 bases from V and 0 from J, leaving 13 bases between them. CDR3 length: 15 residues. The germline CDR1 and CDR2 sequences are SGHNT and YENEEA. DNA of the CDR3: TGTGCCAGCAGCTCTCCGAGCGGGTTCTCCTACGAGCAGTACTTC. Translating gives CASSSPSGFSYEQYF.